These 29 T cell receptor beta chains share one sample of origin, sequenced in a study of shared clonotypes between healthy human individuals. Here immunoSEQ multiplex PCR was the method, and the copy in TCRdb shows in-frame clones only, minus some. The sample holds approximately 2.1 million clones; 85% to 95% are singletons and the top ten take 0.35% to 0.5%. Sequences were obtained from naive CD4+ T cells from PBMCs. Documented subset: CD45RA+ positively selected. The receptors here all came from a man younger than 35 in good health. Some clones in this sample may be carry-over from other donors' samples.

The chain combines TRBV2 with TRBJ2-3, with 11 bases lining up with TRBD2. Germline loops: CDR1 SNHLY, CDR2 FYNNEI. This CDR3 has 15 residues. Trimming at V came to 6 bases and at J to 6 bases, leaving 8 bases not matched to a gene. The CDR3 loop is CASSKLAGGRDTQYF. The CDR3 bases are TGTGCCAGCAGCAAATTAGCGGGAGGGCGGGATACGCAGTATTTT.

V usage is TRBV4-1 and J usage is TRBJ1-5; D is possibly TRBD1 (6 bases). The ends were cut back, 0 bases at V and 7 bases at J, with 19 bases in the middle. The CDR3 sequence is 17 residues long. Germline V lookup: CDR1 MGHRA, CDR2 YSYEKL. CDR3 in amino acids: CASSQDPGAGARQPQHF. The CDR3 DNA sequence: TGCGCCAGCAGCCAAGATCCTGGGGCAGGGGCACGCCAGCCCCAGCATTTT.

The V and J genes are TRBV28 and TRBJ2-2, with 9 bases that match TRBD1. The CDR3 has 15 residues. With V trimmed by 5 bases and J by 5 bases, 6 bases remained unmatched. CDR1 and CDR2 from the germline V gene are MDHEN and SYDVKM. CDR3 sequence: CASSGGQGWTGELFF. DNA for the CDR3: TGTGCCAGCAGTGGGGGACAGGGATGGACCGGGGAGCTGTTTTTT. Based on the CDR3 plus reference TRBV28 and TRBJ2-2, the full variable domain is DVKVTQSSRYLVKRTGEKVFLECVQDMDHENMFWYRQDPGLGLRLIYFSYDVKMKEKGDIPEGYSVSREKKERFSLILESASTNQTSMYLCASSGGQGWTGELFFGEGSRLTVL.

The chain joins TRBV30 to TRBJ2-7; TRBD1 matches at 10 bases. From germline, CDR1 is GTSNPN and CDR2 SVGIG (reference sequence). Unmatched junction bases numbered 9, after V lost 1 base and J lost 3 bases. The CDR3 is 16 residues long. CDR3 residues: CAWSGVRDRGVYEQYF. The CDR3 DNA is TGTGCCTGGAGTGGAGTAAGGGACAGGGGAGTCTACGAGCAGTACTTC.

CDR3 amino acids: CASSRGRDQPQHF. The CDR3 nucleotides are TGTGCCAGCAGTCGGGGCAGGGACCAGCCCCAGCATTTT. The chain uses TRBV9 and TRBJ1-5; perhaps TRBD1 as D (5 bases). Deletions cut 5 bases from V and 7 bases from J, with 13 bases between. The CDR3 has 13 residues. Germline CDR1 SGDLS, CDR2 YYNGEE.

In this sample, this clone turned up once. The chain uses TRBV29-1 and TRBJ1-5; 11 positions agree with TRBD1. The germline gives CDR1 SQVTM, CDR2 ANQGSEA. This CDR3 comprises 15 residues. V gave up 4 bases and J gave up 1 base; unmatched junction bases: 3. The CDR3 DNA follows: TGCAGCGTTGCGAGGGACAGGGGGAGCAATCAGCCCCAGCATTTT. This codes for CSVARDRGSNQPQHF.

This chain links TRBV5-1 with TRBJ2-5, with 13 bases identical to TRBD2. V lost 1 base, J lost 5 bases, and 14 bases stayed unmatched. This CDR3 is 19 amino acids long. Germline loops: CDR1 SGHRS, CDR2 YFSETQ. CDR3 sequence: CASSLRGLAGEGVRETQYF. As DNA, the CDR3 is TGCGCCAGCAGCTTGCGCGGACTAGCGGGAGAAGGAGTGCGGGAGACCCAGTACTTC.

J is TRBJ1-2 and V is TRBV6-5; D gene unclear. The germline CDR1 and CDR2 sequences are MNHEY and SVGAGI. This CDR3 region has 14 residues. V dropped 3 bases and J dropped 4 bases, with 12 bases sitting between them. The CDR3 reads CASSYFPVGYGYTF. CDR3 bases: TGTGCCAGCAGTTATTTCCCCGTGGGCTATGGCTACACCTTC.

The V and J genes are TRBV6-1 and TRBJ2-3; TRBD1 matches 9 bases. Germline CDR1 and CDR2: MNHNS and SASEGT. The length of the CDR3 is 13 residues. Trimming cost V 11 bases and J 5 bases; bases outside gene matches: 8. The CDR3 DNA reads TGTGCCTCAACCGACAGGGGGATAGATACGCAGTATTTT. Amino acid sequence: CASTDRGIDTQYF.

Here the CDR3 reads CAISGHGQGGAGELFF. Here the CDR3 DNA reads TGTGCCATCAGTGGACACGGACAGGGCGGCGCCGGGGAGCTGTTTTTT. The rearrangement links TRBV10-3 to TRBJ2-2; TRBD1 agrees at 8 bases. Germline-derived CDR1 and CDR2 are ENHRY and SYGVKD. This CDR3 spans 16 amino acids. The V segment lost 4 bases and the J segment 6 bases; nucleotides outside the gene matches: 10.

The rearrangement joins TRBV18 to TRBJ2-7; D is perhaps TRBD1 (6 bases). Germline V gives CDR1 KGHSH, CDR2 LQKENI. The CDR3 totals 16 residues. Trimming removed 0 bases from V and 0 bases from J, with 12 bases in between. CDR3 in amino acids: CASSPPLGQPSYEQYF. The CDR3 DNA follows: TGTGCCAGCTCACCACCCCTTGGACAGCCCTCCTACGAGCAGTACTTC.

The V and J genes are TRBV5-1 and TRBJ2-5; D gene unclear. Trimming stripped 1 base from V and 5 bases from J, with 9 bases between. The CDR3 length is 13 residues. Germline CDR1 and CDR2: SGHRS and YFSETQ. CDR3 sequence: CASSLQPAETQYF. CDR3 nucleotides: TGCGCCAGCAGCTTGCAGCCAGCGGAGACCCAGTACTTC. Full variable domain (outside the CDR3, taken from reference TRBV5-1 and TRBJ2-5): KAGVTQTPRYLIKTRGQQVTLSCSPISGHRSVSWYQQTPGQGLQFLFEYFSETQRNKGNFPGRFSGRQFSNSRSEMNVSTLELGDSALYLCASSLQPAETQYFGPGTRLLVL.

A single count supports this clone. The V and J genes are TRBV2 and TRBJ1-1; D is ambiguous. The CDR3 contains 12 residues. V was clipped by 7 bases and J by 1 base, with 7 bases between them. CDR1 is SNHLY, CDR2 FYNNEI, per germline. The CDR3 reads CASTPQNTEAFF. CDR3 in DNA: TGTGCCAGCACACCCCAGAACACTGAAGCTTTCTTT.

The rearrangement uses TRBV7-9 and TRBJ2-1, with D uncertain. Germline CDR1 is SEHNR and CDR2 is FQNEAQ (reference sequence). This CDR3 is 12 amino acids long. The germline V and J ends were trimmed by 4 bases and 6 bases, with 7 bases remaining between them. For the CDR3, the DNA is TGTGCCAGCAGCTGGGTAACCAATGAGCAGTTCTTC. It encodes CASSWVTNEQFF.

The chain is built from TRBV5-4 and TRBJ2-7, with D possibly being TRBD2 (7 bases). CDR1 and CDR2 from the germline V gene are SGHNT and YYREEE (reference sequence). V lost 4 bases, J lost 3 bases, and 17 bases lay in between. The CDR3 is made up of 15 amino acids. CDR3 nucleotide sequence: TGTGCCAGCAGCCCGCCCGGGGGGCGCATCTACGAGCAGTACTTC. Protein product: CASSPPGGRIYEQYF.

V and J are TRBV15 and TRBJ1-1; D not resolved. The CDR3 has 13 amino acids. Trimming cost V 5 bases and J 8 bases, with 15 bases left between them. From germline, CDR1 is LNHNV and CDR2 YYDKDF (reference sequence). CDR3 residues: CATSARLETEAFF. The CDR3 DNA reads TGTGCCACCAGCGCCCGACTTGAAACGGAAGCTTTCTTT.

With regard to this clone: Other nucleotide sequences from this sample produce the same CDR3. The chain employs TRBV5-1 and TRBJ2-7; 8 bases match TRBD2. The CDR3 is 15 residues long. Trimming removed 0 bases from V and 3 bases from J; junction bases left unmatched: 5. Looked up from germline, CDR1 is SGHRS and CDR2 is YFSETQ. The CDR3, as DNA: TGCGCCAGCAGCTTGGAGGCGGGAGGCCTCTACGAGCAGTACTTC. Its translation: CASSLEAGGLYEQYF.

A single count supports this clone. CDR3 residues: CASSPPGPGANQETQYF. As DNA, the CDR3 is TGTGCCAGCTCACCACCGGGACCGGGGGCGAACCAAGAGACCCAGTACTTC. The chain joins TRBV18 to TRBJ2-5; D may match TRBD1 or TRBD2 (6 bases each). The V end lost 0 bases, the J end lost 0 bases, and 14 bases lay between the germline ends. Germline CDR1 is KGHSH and CDR2 is LQKENI. The CDR3 is 17 residues long.

The rearrangement uses TRBV7-9 and TRBJ1-1, with a weak D call TRBD1 (5 bases). Per germline, CDR1 SEHNR and CDR2 FQNEAQ (reference sequence). The CDR3 is 17 residues long. Trimming took 5 bases from V and 4 from J, leaving 23 bases between them. CDR3 protein: CASSDSRWGRKATEAFF. The CDR3 coding sequence is TGTGCCAGCAGCGATTCCCGGTGGGGGAGGAAGGCCACTGAAGCTTTCTTT. The full variable domain, completed using reference TRBV7-9 and TRBJ1-1, is DTGVSQNPRHKITKRGQNVTFRCDPISEHNRLYWYRQTLGQGPEFLTYFQNEAQLEKSRLLSDRFSAERPKGSFSTLEIQRTEQGDSAMYLCASSDSRWGRKATEAFFGQGTRLTVV.

This clone appeared a few times. This chain joins TRBV5-4 and TRBJ1-1; 8 bases align to TRBD1. The V and J ends lost 5 bases and 8 bases, in that order; junction bases with no gene match: 8. This CDR3 is 13 amino acids long. The germline V gene encodes CDR1 SGHNT and CDR2 YYREEE (reference sequence). CDR3 coding DNA: TGTGCCAGCAGAGTAACAGGGGGAGGCGAAGCTTTCTTT. Protein: CASRVTGGGEAFF.

The chain joins TRBV7-9 to TRBJ1-3; D is unresolved. The CDR3 sequence is 16 residues long. V lost 4 bases and J lost 0, with 13 bases in between. The germline CDR1 and CDR2 sequences are SEHNR and FQNEAQ (reference sequence). CDR3 region: CASSSGRPSSGNTIYF. CDR3 sequence (DNA): TGTGCCAGCAGCTCAGGCAGGCCGAGCTCTGGAAACACCATATATTTT.

The chain is built from TRBV6-1 and TRBJ1-1; D is uncertain. V was cut by 4 bases and J by 4 bases, with 10 bases left in between. CDR1 and CDR2 (germline): MNHNS, SASEGT. The CDR3 extends over 13 amino acids. The CDR3 bases are TGTGCCAGCAGTGGGATACTCAGCACTGAAGCTTTCTTT. Residues: CASSGILSTEAFF.

The chain joins TRBV11-2 to TRBJ2-3; tentative D call: TRBD1 (6 bases). Germline CDR1 reads SGHAT; CDR2 reads FQNNGV. CDR3 length: 15 amino acids. Trimming left V 4 bases short and J 0 bases short, with 11 bases between. The CDR3: CASSWTVSSTDTQYF. CDR3 bases: TGTGCCAGCAGCTGGACAGTATCTAGCACAGATACGCAGTATTTT.

The rearrangement joins TRBV7-3 to TRBJ2-1, with TRBD1 identical over 10 bases. Germline lookup yields CDR1 SGHTA and CDR2 FQGTGA. With V trimmed by 5 bases and J by 9 bases, 4 bases remained unmatched. The CDR3 runs to 13 residues. The CDR3 is CASSQTGGGEQFF. The CDR3 DNA reads as TGTGCCAGCAGCCAGACAGGGGGCGGTGAGCAGTTCTTC.

The genes are TRBV29-1 and TRBJ2-5, with TRBD1 identical over 8 bases. The V segment lost 7 bases and the J segment 4 bases; nucleotides outside the gene matches: 17. Germline V gene sequence: CDR1 SQVTM, CDR2 ANQGSEA. The CDR3 has 16 residues. CDR3 sequence: CSARSLQGAGGETQYF. The CDR3 region has the DNA TGCAGCGCCCGAAGCCTGCAGGGGGCCGGTGGAGAGACCCAGTACTTC.

V usage is TRBV4-1 and J usage is TRBJ1-5; maybe TRBD1 (6 bases). CDR1 and CDR2 (germline): MGHRA, YSYEKL. The CDR3 length is 17 residues. The V end was cut by 4 bases, the J end by 5 bases, with 21 bases between. CDR3 sequence (DNA): TGCGCCAGCAGCCCAGGGGCCGCAGGAAAAAGAGATCAGCCCCAGCATTTT. Translation gives CASSPGAAGKRDQPQHF.

The rearrangement joins TRBV5-8 to TRBJ2-7; D is possibly TRBD1 (6 bases). The CDR3 spans 15 residues. Germline CDR1 is SGHTS and CDR2 is YDEGEE. V was pared by 4 bases and J by 6 bases, with 20 bases between. The CDR3 here is CASSPQGFPSIEQYF. CDR3 bases: TGTGCCAGCAGCCCCCAGGGGTTCCCTTCAATCGAGCAGTACTTC.

V gene TRBV6-5 combines with J gene TRBJ1-1, with D unresolved. The CDR3 has 14 amino acids. Per the germline V gene, CDR1 is MNHEY and CDR2 is SVGAGI. The V gene lost 2 bases and the J gene lost 5 bases, with 12 bases spanning the gap. The CDR3 nucleotides read TGTGCCAGCAGTTACCGGTCCCTAGGGACTGAAGCTTTCTTT. Protein sequence: CASSYRSLGTEAFF.

V is TRBV5-6 and J is TRBJ2-2; no definite D call. The V end was cut by 4 bases, the J end by 1 base, with 11 bases between. The CDR3 is 15 amino acids. CDR1 is SGHDT and CDR2 is YYEEEE in the germline V gene. CDR3 in DNA: TGTGCCAGCAGCAAACTACAGCAGAACACCGGGGAGCTGTTTTTT. Translated: CASSKLQQNTGELFF.